Listed below are T cell receptor beta chains from one sample, sequenced in a study of human T cells and chemical hapten exposure. TCRdb ran MiXCR on the RACE reads and lists one entry per CDR3 protein. The sample lists about 98,000 distinct CDR3 sequences, 11% seen once, with around 3.1% in the top ten. This specimen consisted of whole blood, obtained in connection with sensitization to the hapten diphenylcyclopropenone (DPC). Receptors were obtained from an older woman with alopecia areata. Some clones in this sample may be carry-over from other donors' samples. CDR3s include the opening cysteine and the closing phenylalanine or tryptophan. Rows may omit the clone size; those that give it use once, few, many or a size class.

v_call	j_call	cdr3_length	clone_size	cdr3_aa
TRBV7-6	TRBJ1-2	16	.	CASSLAALDRVGGYTF
TRBV19	TRBJ2-3	14	.	CASSIRRSTDTQYF
TRBV5-1	TRBJ2-7	13	many	CASSSGQGYEQYF
TRBV7-6	TRBJ2-1	16	medium-sized	CASSLEGGPSYNEQFF
TRBV6-2/TRBV6-3	TRBJ2-1	16	.	CASSSLLRSSYNEQFF
TRBV30	TRBJ1-2	14	.	CASVAHGGDYGYTF
TRBV11-2	TRBJ2-1	13	few	CASSHGTPGEQFF
TRBV6-1	TRBJ2-7	16	few	CASSEILAGPSYEQYF
TRBV5-1	TRBJ1-2	17	many	CASSLGGLRGRSYGYTF
TRBV20-1	TRBJ1-5	13	many	CSARIGVAQPQHF
TRBV5-4	TRBJ1-1	14	many	CASSREGANTEAFF
TRBV11-2	TRBJ2-6	16	.	CASSLGSGSGANVLTF
TRBV19	TRBJ2-6	14	.	CASSISTGANVLTF
TRBV5-1	TRBJ2-2	16	many	CASSSASGGNTGELFF
TRBV6-5	TRBJ1-2	14	many	CASSYSWGSYGYTF
TRBV5-6	TRBJ2-7	13	many	CASSLLGQHEQYF
TRBV11-2	TRBJ2-2	17	many	CASSLSQSGAYTGELFF
TRBV5-1	TRBJ1-2	12	many	CASRGGDRGYTF
TRBV19	TRBJ1-1	14	many	CASSIVGELGEAFF
TRBV2	TRBJ1-2	13	few	CASSSQGAYGYTF